One sample yielded the 27 T cell receptor beta chains listed below, sequenced in a study of Ad26.COV2.S vaccination and SARS-CoV-2 variants. Profiled with immunoSEQ multiplex PCR; TCRdb holds only in-frame clones, not every one. The table has 350,000 to 400,000 clones, around 85% seen once. Treatment: around 19 received Ad26.COV2.S at low or high dose, single or two shots; roughly 5 received placebo; per-sample allocation not given. Vaccine and placebo recipients were sampled on day 63 after the first injection. The source material was peripheral blood, sampled in a trial of Ad26.COV2.S vaccine versus placebo. The receptors were sampled from a person aged 18 to 59 who received the Ad26.COV2.S COVID-19 vaccine or a placebo.

The rearrangement links TRBV6-2 or TRBV6-3 to TRBJ2-1; D is possibly TRBD2 (6 bases). The CDR3 contains 16 residues. V lost 5 bases to trimming and J lost 9 bases, with 23 bases between them. Germline CDR1 MNHEY, CDR2 SVGEGT. The CDR3 region has the DNA TGTGCCAGCAGTGGGGGGACGATGAGAAACGAACTTGAGCAGTTCTTC. The encoded protein is CASSGGTMRNELEQFF.

This chain uses TRBV3-1 (or the pseudogene TRBV3-2) with TRBJ2-1; no clear D. CDR3 length: 12 residues. Germline V CDR1 and CDR2: LGHDT, YNNKEL (reference sequence). With 4 bases removed from V and 10 bases from J, the gap between germline ends came to 11 bases. CDR3 in DNA: TGTGCCAGCAGCCTACTAACCGGGGAGCAGTTCTTC. Residues: CASSLLTGEQFF.

The chain joins TRBV11-1 to TRBJ2-7, with 7 bases lining up with TRBD1. This CDR3 region has 12 residues. From germline, CDR1 is SGHAT and CDR2 FQDESV (reference sequence). J gave up 7 bases and V 7 bases, and 7 bases lay outside the gene matches. Here the CDR3 DNA reads TGTGCCAGCAACACAGGGGTCGGGGAGCAGTACTTC. This sequence encodes CASNTGVGEQYF.

The rearrangement joins TRBV29-1 to TRBJ2-2, with D hard to call. This CDR3 spans 11 amino acids. The germline V gene encodes CDR1 SQVTM and CDR2 ANQGSEA. V lost 4 bases and J 5 bases, leaving 5 bases between the germline ends. The DNA for the CDR3 is TGCAGCGTTGTCTCGACCGGGGAGCTGTTTTTT. Translation: CSVVSTGELFF.

This chain joins TRBV10-1 and TRBJ1-3; no firm D call. CDR3 size: 14 residues. Trimming left V 4 bases short and J 0 bases short, with 7 bases between. CDR1 and CDR2 from the germline V gene are WNHNN and SYGVQD (reference sequence). This CDR3 is CASSGGNSGNTIYF. The CDR3, as DNA: TGCGCCAGCAGTGGTGGGAACTCTGGAAACACCATATATTTT.

The J gene is TRBJ1-3, the V gene TRBV12-3 or TRBV12-4; D is uncertain. This CDR3 comprises 13 residues. Trimming stripped 5 bases from V and 4 bases from J, with 9 bases between. DNA for the CDR3: TGTGCCAGCAGTCAGATGAACGGAAACACCATATATTTT. Amino acid sequence: CASSQMNGNTIYF.

V usage is TRBV18 and J usage is TRBJ2-2; TRBD1 is a possible D gene (6 bases). This CDR3 comprises 16 residues. Germline CDR1 and CDR2: KGHSH and LQKENI. The V end was cut by 6 bases, the J end by 9 bases, with 23 bases between. Written as DNA, the CDR3 is TGTGCCAGCTCGCCCTCCAATTTACGACAGGACAGGGAGCTGTTTTTT. Amino acid sequence: CASSPSNLRQDRELFF.

The rearrangement joins TRBV30 to TRBJ2-7; D is possibly TRBD2 (6 bases). Germline lookup yields CDR1 GTSNPN and CDR2 SVGIG (reference sequence). V was trimmed by 2 bases and J by 3 bases, leaving 11 bases between them. There are 13 residues in the CDR3. The CDR3 DNA sequence: TGTGCCTGGAGTAGTCAGGGAGGCTACGAGCAGTACTTC. Amino acid sequence: CAWSSQGGYEQYF. Based on the CDR3 plus reference TRBV30 and TRBJ2-7, the full variable domain is SQTIHQWPATLVQPVGSPLSLECTVEGTSNPNLYWYRQAAGRGLQLLFYSVGIGQISSEVPQNLSASRPQDRQFILSSKKLLLSDSGFYLCAWSSQGGYEQYFGPGTRLTVT.

V gene TRBV7-6 combines with J gene TRBJ1-1; 9 nucleotides align to TRBD1. The CDR3 sequence is 16 residues long. Germline V gene data show CDR1 as SGHVS and CDR2 as FNYEAQ. V was clipped by 2 bases and J by 5 bases; unmatched bases: 9. The CDR3, as DNA: TGTGCCAGCAGCTTACTACAGGGGGCAGTTGGGACTGAAGCTTTCTTT. Residues: CASSLLQGAVGTEAFF. The variable domain in full, with the rest retrieved from reference TRBV7-6 and TRBJ1-1, is GAGVSQSPRYKVTKRGQDVALRCDPISGHVSLYWYRQALGQGPEFLTYFNYEAQQDKSGLPNDRFSAERPEGSISTLTIQRTEQRDSAMYRCASSLLQGAVGTEAFFGQGTRLTVV.

The rearrangement links TRBV27 to TRBJ2-7; weak D call: TRBD2 (7 bases). The V gene's germline CDR1 is MNHEY and CDR2 SMNVEV (reference sequence). The CDR3 totals 14 residues. The V gene lost 9 bases and the J gene lost 7 bases, with 22 bases spanning the gap. The DNA of the CDR3 is TGTGCCAGTGCGGCGGCTGGGCGGGGGCGGGAGCAGTACTTC. This codes for CASAAAGRGREQYF.

This clone was seen more than once but under ten times. The chain is built from TRBV7-6 and TRBJ2-7; TRBD1 matches 9 bases. V dropped 6 bases and J dropped 3; count of bases not matched to a gene: 9. The CDR3 runs to 15 residues. From germline, CDR1 is SGHVS and CDR2 FNYEAQ. The CDR3 region has the DNA TGTGCCAGCAGTCCGTTCTGGGGACAGGGCTACGAGCAGTACTTC. This codes for CASSPFWGQGYEQYF.

V is TRBV6-2 or TRBV6-3 and J is TRBJ1-1; D gene unclear. V lost 5 bases to trimming and J lost 5 bases, with 9 bases between them. The CDR3 totals 12 residues. CDR1 is MNHEY and CDR2 is SVGEGT in the germline V gene. In DNA form, the CDR3 reads TGTGCCAGCAGTGGATGGACGACTGAAGCTTTCTTT. It specifies CASSGWTTEAFF.

This chain joins TRBV30 and TRBJ1-3; unclear D gene. This CDR3 has 13 amino acids. Trimming removed 5 bases at V and 2 bases at J, with 10 bases between. The germline CDR1 and CDR2 sequences are GTSNPN and SVGIG (reference sequence). In DNA, the CDR3 is TGTGCCTGGGGCTTGGTGGCTGGAAACACCATATATTTT. Amino acids: CAWGLVAGNTIYF.

The rearrangement joins TRBV5-8 to TRBJ1-5; D perhaps matches TRBD1 (6 bases). V dropped 3 bases and J dropped 0 bases, with 16 bases sitting between them. This CDR3 has 17 amino acids. The germline V gene has CDR1 SGHTS and CDR2 YDEGEE. The CDR3 DNA reads TGTGCCAGCAGCTCTGAGGACAGATTTTATAGCAATCAGCCCCAGCATTTT. Encoded protein: CASSSEDRFYSNQPQHF. Variable domain in full (rest from reference TRBV5-8 and TRBJ1-5): EAGVTQSPTHLIKTRGQQATLRCSPISGHTSVYWYQQALGLGLQFLLWYDEGEERNRGNFPPRFSGRQFPNYSSELNVNALELEDSALYLCASSSEDRFYSNQPQHFGDGTRLSIL.

To note about this clone: The sample holds other DNA sequences that translate to the same CDR3. This chain connects TRBV7-2 to TRBJ2-7; D remains unclear. The CDR3 consists of 11 residues. V dropped 5 bases and J dropped 4 bases, with 6 bases sitting between them. Germline lookup yields CDR1 SGHTA and CDR2 FQGNSA. This CDR3 reads CASSPRYEQYF. CDR3 in DNA: TGTGCCAGCAGCCCCCGGTACGAGCAGTACTTC.

This clone was seen a few times. Other DNA variants within this sample encode the same CDR3. The DNA for the CDR3 is TGTGCCAGCAGTTTACCGGGATACACTGAAGCTTTCTTT. As protein: CASSLPGYTEAFF. The chain carries TRBV12-3 or TRBV12-4 and TRBJ1-1; unclear D gene. CDR3 length: 13 amino acids. With 2 bases removed from V and 3 bases from J, the gap between germline ends came to 7 bases.

The CDR3 coding sequence is TGTGCCAGCAGTTTTCTTACGGGCCCCTACGAGCAGTACTTC. Its translation is CASSFLTGPYEQYF. V and J are TRBV27 and TRBJ2-7; D is undetermined. The CDR3 is 14 residues long. Germline loops: CDR1 MNHEY, CDR2 SMNVEV (reference sequence). V shed 3 bases and J shed 2 bases, with 11 bases lying between them.

The chain links TRBV3-1 (or the pseudogene TRBV3-2) to TRBJ2-3; 11 nucleotides line up with TRBD2. CDR3 length equals 14 residues. Germline CDR1 and CDR2: LGHDT and YNNKEL (reference sequence). The V and J ends lost 2 bases and 5 bases, in that order; junction bases with no gene match: 0. DNA for the CDR3: TGTGCCAGCAGCCAACTAGCGGGGGGAGATACGCAGTATTTT. It codes for CASSQLAGGDTQYF.

This chain links TRBV10-3 with TRBJ2-6, with 13 bases matching TRBD2. The CDR3 has 18 residues. Germline assignment: CDR1 ENHRY and CDR2 SYGVKD. V dropped 3 bases and J dropped 3; count of bases not matched to a gene: 5. As DNA, the CDR3 is TGTGCCATCAGTGACAGACTAGCGGGGGGTTATGGGGCCAACGTCCTGACTTTC. It yields the protein CAISDRLAGGYGANVLTF.

This chain joins TRBV6-6 and TRBJ1-1; 8 nucleotides match TRBD1. The CDR3 runs 17 residues. V was clipped by 5 bases and J by 4 bases; unmatched bases: 15. Germline-derived CDR1 and CDR2 are MNHNY and SVGAGI (reference sequence). CDR3 region: CASSPQTGAGGITEAFF. The CDR3, as DNA: TGTGCCAGCAGTCCCCAGACGGGGGCAGGGGGCATCACTGAAGCTTTCTTT.

The V call is TRBV4-1, the J call TRBJ2-1; TRBD1 aligns across 8 bases. CDR3 length: 16 residues. The ends lost 1 base at V and 6 bases at J; junction bases unmatched: 8. The germline V gene has CDR1 MGHRA and CDR2 YSYEKL. CDR3: CASSQVGRGRGNEQFF. The DNA of the CDR3 is TGCGCCAGCAGCCAAGTGGGCAGGGGGCGCGGCAATGAGCAGTTCTTC.

The count of this clone is one. V usage is TRBV2 and J usage is TRBJ1-5; TRBD1 agrees at 9 bases. From germline, CDR1 is SNHLY and CDR2 FYNNEI. The CDR3 has 16 residues. The ends lost 7 bases at V and 4 bases at J; junction bases unmatched: 11. The CDR3 region has the DNA TGTGCCAGCAACATACCTGGGACAGGGTATAATCAGCCCCAGCATTTT. Translating gives CASNIPGTGYNQPQHF.

V is TRBV6-4 and J is TRBJ2-3; D gene ambiguous. Trimming shortened V by 4 bases and J by 1 base, and 9 bases separated the two germline ends. Germline assignment: CDR1 MRHNA and CDR2 SNTAGT. This CDR3 is 14 amino acids long. For the CDR3, the DNA is TGTGCCAGCAGTGTCTTTGCTGGCACAGATACGCAGTATTTT. Translating it yields CASSVFAGTDTQYF.

This clone appeared a few times. This chain joins TRBV19 and TRBJ2-7, with 10 bases matching TRBD1. The CDR3 extends over 15 amino acids. Trimming took 8 bases from V and 1 from J; bases not matched to a gene: 8. Germline assignment: CDR1 LNHDA and CDR2 SQIVND (reference sequence). The CDR3 DNA reads as TGTGCCAGTCAAGCGGGACAGGGGTCGTCCTACGAGCAGTACTTC. This translates into CASQAGQGSSYEQYF.

The gene calls are TRBV12-3 or TRBV12-4 and TRBJ1-2, with unresolved D. This CDR3 region has 13 residues. The V gene lost 1 base and the J gene lost 7 bases, with 10 bases spanning the gap. CDR3 DNA: TGTGCCAGCAGTTTAGGAAAGGGAGGTGGCTACACCTTC. This translates into CASSLGKGGGYTF.

J is TRBJ2-1 and V is TRBV5-1; D possibly corresponds to TRBD2 (6 bases). The germline V gene has CDR1 SGHRS and CDR2 YFSETQ. Trimming took off 7 bases at V and 9 bases at J, with 17 bases between the two ends. This CDR3 has 13 residues. The CDR3 region is CASRDSPDGEQFF. The CDR3 nucleotides are TGCGCCAGCCGGGACTCCCCTGACGGTGAGCAGTTCTTC.

This clone was counted only a few times. The chain combines TRBV10-3 with TRBJ2-5, with 14 nucleotides matching TRBD2. The germline V gene has CDR1 ENHRY and CDR2 SYGVKD. Trimming removed 5 bases from V and 4 bases from J; junction bases left unmatched: 6. This CDR3 is built from 16 residues. The CDR3 DNA reads as TGTGCCATCAGTTCGACTAGCGGGGGGGCCGGAGAGACCCAGTACTTC. This encodes CAISSTSGGAGETQYF.